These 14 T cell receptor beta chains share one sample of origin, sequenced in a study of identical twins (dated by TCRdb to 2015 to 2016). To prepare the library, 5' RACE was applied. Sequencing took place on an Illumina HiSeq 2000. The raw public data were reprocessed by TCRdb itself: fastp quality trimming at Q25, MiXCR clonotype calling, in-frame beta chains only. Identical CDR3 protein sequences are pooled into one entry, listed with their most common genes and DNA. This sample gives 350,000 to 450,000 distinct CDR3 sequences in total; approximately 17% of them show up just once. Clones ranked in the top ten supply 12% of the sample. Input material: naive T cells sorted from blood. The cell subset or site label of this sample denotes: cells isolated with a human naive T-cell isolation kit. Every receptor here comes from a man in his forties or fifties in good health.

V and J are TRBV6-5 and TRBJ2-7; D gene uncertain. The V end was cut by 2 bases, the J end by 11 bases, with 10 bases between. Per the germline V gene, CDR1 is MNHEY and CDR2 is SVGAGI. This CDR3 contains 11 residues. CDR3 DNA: TGTGCCAGCAGTTACGGTGCTGGGGAGTACTTC. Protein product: CASSYGAGEYF.

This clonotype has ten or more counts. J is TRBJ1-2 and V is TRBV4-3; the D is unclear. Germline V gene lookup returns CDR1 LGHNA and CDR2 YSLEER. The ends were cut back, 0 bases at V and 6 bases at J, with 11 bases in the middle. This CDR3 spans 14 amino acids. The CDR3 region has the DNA TGCGCCAGCAGCCAAGACGCCCGTGGGAATGGCTACACCTTC. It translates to CASSQDARGNGYTF.

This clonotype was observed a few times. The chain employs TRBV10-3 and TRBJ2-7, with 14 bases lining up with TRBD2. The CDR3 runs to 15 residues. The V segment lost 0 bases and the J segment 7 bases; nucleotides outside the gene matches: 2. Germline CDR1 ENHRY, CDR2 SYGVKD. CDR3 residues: CAISESTSGRGEQYF. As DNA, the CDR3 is TGTGCCATCAGTGAGTCGACTAGCGGGAGGGGTGAGCAGTACTTC.

This chain's CDR3 is CASNDDMNTEAFF. The CDR3 region has the DNA TGTGCCAGCAACGATGATATGAACACTGAAGCTTTCTTT. This chain joins TRBV6-1 and TRBJ1-1; D gene uncertain. CDR1 is MNHNS, CDR2 SASEGT, per germline. V gave up 7 bases and J gave up 0 bases, with 9 bases separating them. This CDR3 spans 13 amino acids.

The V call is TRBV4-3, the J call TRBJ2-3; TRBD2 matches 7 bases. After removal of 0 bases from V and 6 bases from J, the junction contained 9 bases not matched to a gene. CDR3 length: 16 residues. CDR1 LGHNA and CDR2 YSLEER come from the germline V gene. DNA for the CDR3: TGCGCCAGCAGCCAAGATCTGGGCGGGAGTACCGATACGCAGTATTTT. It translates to CASSQDLGGSTDTQYF.

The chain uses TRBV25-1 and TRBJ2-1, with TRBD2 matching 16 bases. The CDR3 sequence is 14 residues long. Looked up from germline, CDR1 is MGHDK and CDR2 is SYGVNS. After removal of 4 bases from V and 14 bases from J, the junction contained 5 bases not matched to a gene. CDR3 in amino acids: CASSAGTSGRVEFF. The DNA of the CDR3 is TGTGCCAGCAGTGCGGGGACTAGCGGGAGGGTTGAGTTCTTC.

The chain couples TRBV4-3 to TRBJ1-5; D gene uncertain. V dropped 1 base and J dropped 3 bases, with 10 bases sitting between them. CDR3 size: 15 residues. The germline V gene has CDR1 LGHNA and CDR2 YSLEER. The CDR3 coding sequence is TGCGCCAGCAGCCAAGTTTGGGCAGTCAATCAGCCCCAGCATTTT. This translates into CASSQVWAVNQPQHF.

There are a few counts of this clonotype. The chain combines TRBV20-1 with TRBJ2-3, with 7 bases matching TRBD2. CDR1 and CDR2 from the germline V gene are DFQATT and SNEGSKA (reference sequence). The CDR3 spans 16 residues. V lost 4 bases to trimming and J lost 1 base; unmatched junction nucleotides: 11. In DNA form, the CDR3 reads TGCAGTGCTACTACGAGGGAGGGCCTGGGCACAGATACGCAGTATTTT. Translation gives CSATTREGLGTDTQYF.

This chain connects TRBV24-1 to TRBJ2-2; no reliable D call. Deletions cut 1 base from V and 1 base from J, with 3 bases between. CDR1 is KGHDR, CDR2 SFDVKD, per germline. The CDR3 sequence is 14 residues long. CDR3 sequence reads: CATSDFRNTGELFF. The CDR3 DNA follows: TGTGCCACCAGTGATTTTAGGAACACCGGGGAGCTGTTTTTT.

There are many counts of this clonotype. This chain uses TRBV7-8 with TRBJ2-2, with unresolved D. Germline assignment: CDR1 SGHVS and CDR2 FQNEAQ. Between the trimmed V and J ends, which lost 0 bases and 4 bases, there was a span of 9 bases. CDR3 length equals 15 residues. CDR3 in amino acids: CASSLAGRLTGELFF. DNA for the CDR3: TGTGCCAGCAGCTTAGCGGGTCGCCTCACCGGGGAGCTGTTTTTT.

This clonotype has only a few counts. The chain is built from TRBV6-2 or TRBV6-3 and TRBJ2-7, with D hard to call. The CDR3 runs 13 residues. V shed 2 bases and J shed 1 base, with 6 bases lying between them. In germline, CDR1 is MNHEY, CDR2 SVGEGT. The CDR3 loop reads CASSYHPSYEQYF. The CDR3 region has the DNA TGTGCCAGCAGTTACCACCCATCCTACGAGCAGTACTTC.

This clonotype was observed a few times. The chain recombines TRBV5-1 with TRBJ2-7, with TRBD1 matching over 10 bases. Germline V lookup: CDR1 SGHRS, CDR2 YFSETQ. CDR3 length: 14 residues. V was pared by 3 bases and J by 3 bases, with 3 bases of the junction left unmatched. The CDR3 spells CASSWGQGIYEQYF. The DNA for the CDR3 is TGCGCCAGCAGCTGGGGACAGGGGATCTACGAGCAGTACTTC.

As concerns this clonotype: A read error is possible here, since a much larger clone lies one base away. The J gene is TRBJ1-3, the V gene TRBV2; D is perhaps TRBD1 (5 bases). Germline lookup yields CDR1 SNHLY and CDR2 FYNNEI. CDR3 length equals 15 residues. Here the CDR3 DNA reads TGTGCCAGCAGGTCATCAGGGTCCTCTGGAAACGCCATATATTTT. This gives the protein CASRSSGSSGNAIYF.

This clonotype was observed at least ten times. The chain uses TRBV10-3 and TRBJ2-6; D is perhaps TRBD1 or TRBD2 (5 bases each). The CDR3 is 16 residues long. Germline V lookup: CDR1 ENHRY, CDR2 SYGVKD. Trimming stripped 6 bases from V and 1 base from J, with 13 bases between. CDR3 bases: TGTGCCATCAGAGGGACGGAAGTGTCTGGGGCCAACGTCCTGACTTTC. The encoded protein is CAIRGTEVSGANVLTF.